The next 20 T cell receptor beta chains were all read from a single sample in a study of blood T cell repertoires in COVID-19 (dated by TCRdb to about 2020). Receptor amplification or capture employed the immunoSEQ multiplex PCR assay. Entries here come from immuneACCESS through TCRdb and include only in-frame sequences with V and J called. Some clones fail to appear in such tables; in the studies checked, an unresolved V gene covers under half of the shortfall, and the cause of the remainder is unknown. This sample holds more than 85,000 clones; 70% to 90% were observed only once. The ten largest clones take up about 10% of the sample. Material: peripheral blood. These receptors came from a man between 35 and 55 years old with active or convalescent COVID-19.

The V call is TRBV2, the J call TRBJ2-5, with 7 bases lining up with TRBD2. The CDR3 consists of 13 residues. V lost 6 bases and J lost 1; bases outside the gene matches: 2. Germline-derived CDR1 and CDR2 are SNHLY and FYNNEI. The CDR3 bases are TGTGCCAGCAGGCGGGAGCTCCAAGAGACCCAGTACTTC. Protein sequence: CASRRELQETQYF.

This clone appeared once. This chain joins TRBV5-1 and TRBJ2-2; 8 bases match TRBD1. Germline trimming cut 6 bases from V and 5 bases from J; bases unmatched to any gene: 21. There are 19 residues in the CDR3. Germline CDR1 SGHRS, CDR2 YFSETQ. The CDR3 DNA sequence: TGCGCCAGCACCCCCGCGCGGGCAGACAGGGGAAGAAGGACCGGGGAGCTGTTTTTT. This gives the protein CASTPARADRGRRTGELFF.

In this sample, this clone turned up once. The chain is built from TRBV6-5 and TRBJ2-1; 11 nucleotides match TRBD2. The CDR3 runs to 14 residues. Losses at the gene ends were 6 bases for V and 9 bases for J; bases not matched to a gene: 7. Germline loops: CDR1 MNHEY, CDR2 SVGAGI. In DNA form, the CDR3 reads TGTGCCAGCAGGGTGATAGCGGGGGGGCTTGAGCAGTTCTTC. Protein: CASRVIAGGLEQFF.

This clone was detected a few times. This chain connects TRBV7-9 to TRBJ2-5; 12 bases agree with TRBD2. This CDR3 has 14 residues. Looked up from germline, CDR1 is SEHNR and CDR2 is FQNEAQ (reference sequence). V trimming: 8 bases; J trimming: 5 bases; junction bases outside the gene matches: 6. Written as DNA, the CDR3 is TGTGCCAGCTATCTAGCGGGGGGGCGTGAGACCCAGTACTTC. Protein: CASYLAGGRETQYF.

J is TRBJ2-2 and V is TRBV6-5, with D tentatively TRBD2 (7 bases). Trimming stripped 10 bases from V and 7 bases from J, with 16 bases between. This CDR3 spans 13 amino acids. Germline V lookup: CDR1 MNHEY, CDR2 SVGAGI. This CDR3 reads CATFVGGHGELFF. CDR3 bases: TGTGCCACCTTCGTGGGGGGGCACGGGGAGCTGTTTTTT.

The genes are TRBV15 and TRBJ2-7, with 7 bases lining up with TRBD1. The germline V gene encodes CDR1 LNHNV and CDR2 YYDKDF (reference sequence). There are 15 residues in the CDR3. Losses at the gene ends were 0 bases for V and 5 bases for J; bases not matched to a gene: 7. CDR3 residues: CATSRDLGGLDEQYF. The CDR3 bases are TGTGCCACCAGCAGAGATTTAGGGGGCTTGGACGAGCAGTACTTC.

The V gene is TRBV9, the J gene TRBJ1-1, with D perhaps TRBD1 (5 bases). The CDR3 loop spans 13 amino acids. V dropped 4 bases and J dropped 6 bases, with 13 bases sitting between them. The germline gives CDR1 SGDLS, CDR2 YYNGEE. The CDR3 DNA reads TGTGCCAGCAGCCGGGGGGGTCCGGCTGAAGCTTTCTTT. It yields the protein CASSRGGPAEAFF.

The chain has TRBV11-2 and TRBJ1-2, with D tentatively TRBD1 (6 bases). In germline, CDR1 is SGHAT, CDR2 FQNNGV. This CDR3 region has 15 residues. Between the trimmed V and J ends, which lost 5 bases and 5 bases, there was a span of 18 bases. The CDR3 bases are TGTGCCAGCAGCCCGAGAGGGGACACTGGGTATGGCTACACCTTC. It is translated as CASSPRGDTGYGYTF.

DNA of the CDR3: TGCGCCAGCAGCCAAGATCTTAACAGGGAGAGCACCGGGGAGCTGTTTTTT. Protein sequence: CASSQDLNRESTGELFF. The chain couples TRBV4-3 to TRBJ2-2, with D possibly being TRBD1 (6 bases). The CDR3 is 17 amino acids. Germline V gives CDR1 LGHNA, CDR2 YSLEER. V lost 0 bases to trimming and J lost 4 bases, with 15 bases between them.

The rearrangement links TRBV3-1 (or the pseudogene TRBV3-2) to TRBJ2-5, with 9 bases matching TRBD2. CDR1 LGHDT and CDR2 YNNKEL come from the germline V gene (reference sequence). The CDR3 contains 14 residues. The junction had 5 bases not matched to a gene; V was cut back by 6 bases and J by 3 bases. CDR3 bases: TGTGCCAGCAGTCGCGGGGGGGCTGAAGAGACCCAGTACTTC. Protein: CASSRGGAEETQYF.

This clone was seen a few times. The chain combines TRBV5-4 with TRBJ2-1; 9 bases line up with TRBD1. The J segment lost 6 bases and the V segment lost 0 bases, leaving 7 bases of the junction unmatched. Germline CDR1 SGHNT, CDR2 YYREEE (reference sequence). The CDR3 is 16 amino acids. CDR3 DNA: TGTGCCAGCAGCTTGGCCGGACAGGGGCCGCTCAATGAGCAGTTCTTC. This sequence encodes CASSLAGQGPLNEQFF.

The gene calls are TRBV24-1 and TRBJ2-2, with 8 bases that match TRBD2. The J segment lost 1 base and the V segment lost 6 bases, leaving 3 bases of the junction unmatched. CDR1 and CDR2 from the germline V gene are KGHDR and SFDVKD. CDR3 length: 15 amino acids. This chain's CDR3 is CATSPGLVNTGELFF. CDR3 nucleotide sequence: TGTGCCACCAGTCCGGGACTAGTGAACACCGGGGAGCTGTTTTTT.

This clone appeared once. This chain uses TRBV9 with TRBJ2-1; D remains unclear. The CDR3 covers 16 residues. V gave up 0 bases and J gave up 1 base, with 11 bases separating them. The germline CDR1 and CDR2 sequences are SGDLS and YYNGEE. In nucleotides, the CDR3 is TGTGCCAGCAGCGTAGGCGGATTGCAGTCCTACAATGAGCAGTTCTTC. Its protein is CASSVGGLQSYNEQFF.

The chain links TRBV15 to TRBJ2-7; 10 nucleotides line up with TRBD1. V trimming: 5 bases; J trimming: 5 bases; junction bases outside the gene matches: 6. Germline lookup yields CDR1 LNHNV and CDR2 YYDKDF (reference sequence). The CDR3 totals 14 residues. Here the CDR3 DNA reads TGTGCCACCAGCGTGGACAGGGGGAGGAACGAGCAGTACTTC. The encoded protein is CATSVDRGRNEQYF. Full variable domain (remainder filled in from reference TRBV15 and TRBJ2-7): DAMVIQNPRYQVTQFGKPVTLSCSQTLNHNVMYWYQQKSSQAPKLLFHYYDKDFNNEADTPDNFQSRRPNTSFCFLDIRSPGLGDTAMYLCATSVDRGRNEQYFGPGTRLTVT.

This sequence joins TRBV6-5 and TRBJ2-2; 9 nucleotides align to TRBD2. From germline, CDR1 is MNHEY and CDR2 SVGAGI. With V trimmed by 6 bases and J by 2 bases, 4 bases remained unmatched. The CDR3 covers 15 residues. The CDR3 nucleotides are TGTGCCAGCAGGCTAGCGGGGATTAACACCGGGGAGCTGTTTTTT. This translates into CASRLAGINTGELFF.

V is TRBV18 and J is TRBJ2-3; 8 nucleotides line up with TRBD1. This CDR3 is built from 15 residues. Germline loops: CDR1 KGHSH, CDR2 LQKENI. The V segment lost 6 bases and the J segment 1 base; nucleotides outside the gene matches: 6. CDR3 nucleotides: TGTGCCAGCTCCTTGGACAGGGCCGGCACAGATACGCAGTATTTT. It is translated as CASSLDRAGTDTQYF. Complete variable domain (other parts from reference TRBV18 and TRBJ2-3): NAGVMQNPRHLVRRRGQEARLRCSPMKGHSHVYWYRQLPEEGLKFMVYLQKENIIDESGMPKERFSAEFPKEGPSILRIQQVVRGDSAAYFCASSLDRAGTDTQYFGPGTRLTVL.

The chain recombines TRBV6-5 with TRBJ1-1; tentatively, D is TRBD1 (5 bases). CDR3 length: 15 amino acids. The V end was cut by 4 bases, the J end by 1 base, with 13 bases between. Germline V gene lookup returns CDR1 MNHEY and CDR2 SVGAGI. CDR3 sequence (DNA): TGTGCCAGCAGTTCATCGGGACTCCCGAACACTGAAGCTTTCTTT. Encoded protein: CASSSSGLPNTEAFF.

V usage is TRBV7-9 and J usage is TRBJ1-2, with D possibly matching TRBD1 (6 bases). Germline CDR1 is SEHNR and CDR2 is FQNEAQ (reference sequence). V lost 5 bases to trimming and J lost 0 bases, with 22 bases between them. The CDR3 has 18 amino acids. CDR3 DNA sequence: TGTGCCAGCAGCAAGACCGACAGGAACAAGGGGCCTAACTATGGCTACACCTTC. It codes for CASSKTDRNKGPNYGYTF.

This clone was counted between two and nine times. The chain links TRBV6-2 or TRBV6-3 to TRBJ2-7; maybe TRBD2 (6 bases). The CDR3 has 15 residues. Germline CDR1 and CDR2: MNHEY and SVGEGT. The ends were cut back, 2 bases at V and 4 bases at J, with 15 bases in the middle. CDR3 loop: CASSYGTALPYEQYF. For the CDR3, the DNA is TGTGCCAGCAGTTACGGGACTGCTCTCCCGTACGAGCAGTACTTC.

The rearrangement links TRBV9 to TRBJ2-1; the D gene is possibly TRBD1 (5 bases). CDR1 is SGDLS, CDR2 YYNGEE, per germline. Trimming pared 3 bases from V and 6 bases from J, leaving 13 bases between. There are 14 residues in the CDR3. DNA for the CDR3: TGTGCCAGCAGCGAGGGGAATACTGCCAATGAGCAGTTCTTC. The encoded protein is CASSEGNTANEQFF.